The 13 T cell receptor beta chains below were found in one sample sequenced in a study of glioma-infiltrating T cells. TCR alpha and beta CDR3 regions were amplified from RNA using iRepertoire nested multiplex PCR. Via MiXCR, TCRdb re-called the multiplex PCR reads, giving one row per CDR3 protein. The repertoire holds a few hundred thousand distinct CDR3 sequences, with about 40% as singletons. Sequenced input: glioma tissue, nonneoplastic brain tissue, or PBMCs (not recorded which). The receptors originated from a human donor with low-grade glioma or glioblastoma, undergoing nonglioma brain surgery, or in good health (not recorded which).

Worth noting for this clonotype: A much bigger clone sits one base away, suggesting this may be a read error. V is TRBV20-1 and J is TRBJ2-7, with 8 bases identical to TRBD2. CDR1 and CDR2 (germline): DFQATT, SNEGSKA (reference sequence). The CDR3 is 13 residues long. The CDR3 nucleotides read TGCAGTGCCCCGGGACTAGACTCCTACGAGCGGTACTTC. Translation gives CSAPGLDSYERYF.

This clonotype was counted at least ten times. The chain is built from TRBV27 and TRBJ2-1; D ambiguous. The V end lost 6 bases, the J end lost 9 bases, and 15 bases lay between the germline ends. CDR1 and CDR2 from the germline V gene are MNHEY and SMNVEV (reference sequence). There are 13 residues in the CDR3. Written as DNA, the CDR3 is TGTGCCAGCAGAGTCCTTCGGTTAACTGAGCAGTTCTTC. This sequence encodes CASRVLRLTEQFF.

Regarding this clonotype: A much larger clone sits a single nucleotide away, making a read error possible. The chain recombines TRBV6-2 or TRBV6-3 with TRBJ2-7; 9 bases are shared with TRBD2. V gave up 2 bases and J gave up 6 bases; unmatched junction bases: 8. CDR3 length: 15 amino acids. Per germline, CDR1 MNHEY and CDR2 SVGEGT. The chain's CDR3 is CASSYSIAGAGEQYF. As DNA, the CDR3 is TGTGCCAGCAGTTACAGTATAGCGGGAGCGGGCGAGCAGTACTTC.

The chain uses TRBV7-2 and TRBJ2-7; D remains ambiguous. V was trimmed by 0 bases and J by 2 bases, leaving 20 bases between them. CDR1 SGHTA and CDR2 FQGNSA come from the germline V gene. The CDR3 length is 18 residues. CDR3 sequence: CASSLAQGPGLGTYEQYF. In DNA, the CDR3 is TGTGCCAGCAGCTTAGCGCAAGGCCCCGGGCTCGGAACCTACGAGCAGTACTTC.

CDR3 sequence: CASSRGAFGGDRYEQYF. The CDR3 DNA is TGCGCCAGCAGCCGAGGGGCTTTCGGGGGGGATAGGTACGAGCAGTACTTC. The J gene is TRBJ2-7, the V gene TRBV4-1; 8 nucleotides match TRBD2. CDR1 and CDR2 from the germline V gene are MGHRA and YSYEKL. The CDR3 spans 17 residues. J lost 4 bases, V lost 4 bases, and 15 bases had no gene match.

The gene calls are TRBV6-5 and TRBJ2-5; 8 nucleotides match TRBD1. Germline V gene sequence: CDR1 MNHEY, CDR2 SVGAGI. The junction had 13 bases not matched to a gene; V was cut back by 6 bases and J by 7 bases. This CDR3 comprises 15 residues. CDR3 nucleotide sequence: TGTGCCAGCAGCCTCCTGACAGGGGAGGAAGGGACCCAGTACTTC. Protein: CASSLLTGEEGTQYF.

This clonotype came up a few times. J is TRBJ1-1 and V is TRBV4-1, with no clear D. This CDR3 spans 15 amino acids. Trimming stripped 4 bases from V and 0 bases from J, with 12 bases between. Germline V CDR1 and CDR2: MGHRA, YSYEKL. The CDR3 loop reads CASSLSPLLNTEAFF. The CDR3 DNA follows: TGCGCCAGCAGCCTGTCACCTTTATTGAACACTGAAGCTTTCTTT.

The rearrangement links TRBV4-1 to TRBJ2-4; D is uncertain. The CDR3 consists of 16 residues. Germline assignment: CDR1 MGHRA and CDR2 YSYEKL. Trimming pared 1 base from V and 0 bases from J, leaving 10 bases between. This CDR3 reads CASSQGFIIAKNIQYF. The CDR3, as DNA: TGCGCCAGCAGCCAAGGTTTTATAATAGCCAAAAACATTCAGTACTTC.

This chain joins TRBV19 and TRBJ2-1, with D possibly TRBD2 on 6 matching bases. This CDR3 comprises 17 residues. V was trimmed by 6 bases and J by 1 base, leaving 19 bases between them. The germline CDR1 and CDR2 sequences are LNHDA and SQIVND (reference sequence). The CDR3 region is CASRVSGLRPSYNEQFF. CDR3 in DNA: TGTGCCAGTAGGGTTAGCGGTCTCAGGCCATCCTACAATGAGCAGTTCTTC.

The chain employs TRBV7-7 and TRBJ2-4, with D maybe TRBD1 (6 bases). Germline V CDR1 and CDR2: SSHAT, FNYEAQ (reference sequence). This CDR3 is built from 15 residues. Deletions cut 5 bases from V and 4 bases from J, with 15 bases between. CDR3 nucleotide sequence: TGTGCCAGCAGCCCTGGGGCAGGGGAAAAAAACATTCAGTACTTC. This gives the protein CASSPGAGEKNIQYF.

This clonotype was recorded a few times. The chain carries TRBV7-9 and TRBJ2-5; D remains unclear. V gave up 5 bases and J gave up 6 bases, with 16 bases separating them. From germline, CDR1 is SEHNR and CDR2 FQNEAQ (reference sequence). The CDR3 extends over 14 amino acids. Here the CDR3 DNA reads TGTGCCAGCAGCCACCGTCGGACGCGAAAGACCCAGTACTTC. Translation: CASSHRRTRKTQYF.

This clonotype was detected many times. The J gene is TRBJ1-5, the V gene TRBV28; TRBD1 agrees at 7 bases. The CDR3 is 14 amino acids. Germline values: CDR1 MDHEN, CDR2 SYDVKM. Germline trimming cut 6 bases from V and 8 bases from J; bases unmatched to any gene: 10. As DNA, the CDR3 is TGTGCCAGCAGCCGTCCACAGGGGAAGGAGCCCCAGCATTTT. Protein product: CASSRPQGKEPQHF.

There are many counts of this clonotype. One end of the junction does not line up with germline, which may come from a read error. The chain uses TRBV6-1 and TRBJ2-7; 14 nucleotides line up with TRBD2. CDR1 is MNHNS and CDR2 is SASEGT in the germline V gene. This CDR3 spans 13 amino acids. The CDR3 sequence is CASSAPGLAGVLF. CDR3 DNA sequence: TGTGCCAGCAGTGCCCCGGGACTAGCGGGAGTACTCTTC.